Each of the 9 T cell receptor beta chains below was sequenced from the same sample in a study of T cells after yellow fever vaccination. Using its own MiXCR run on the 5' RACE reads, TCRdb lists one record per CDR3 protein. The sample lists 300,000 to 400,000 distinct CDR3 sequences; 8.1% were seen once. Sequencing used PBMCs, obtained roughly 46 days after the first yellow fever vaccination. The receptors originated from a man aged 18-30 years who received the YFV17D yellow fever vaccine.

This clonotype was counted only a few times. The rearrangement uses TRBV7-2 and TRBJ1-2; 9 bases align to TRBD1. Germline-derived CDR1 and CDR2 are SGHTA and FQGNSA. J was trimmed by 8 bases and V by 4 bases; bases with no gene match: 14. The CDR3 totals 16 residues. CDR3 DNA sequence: TGTGCCAGCAGCTCAGGGGGACAGGGAACATTGGGAGGCTACACCTTC. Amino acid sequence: CASSSGGQGTLGGYTF.

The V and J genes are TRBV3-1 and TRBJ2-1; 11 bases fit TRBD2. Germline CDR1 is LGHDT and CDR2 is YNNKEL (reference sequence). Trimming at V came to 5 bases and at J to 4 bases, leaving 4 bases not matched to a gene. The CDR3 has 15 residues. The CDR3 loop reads CASSGIAGGYNEQFF. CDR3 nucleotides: TGTGCCAGCAGCGGAATAGCGGGGGGGTACAATGAGCAGTTCTTC.

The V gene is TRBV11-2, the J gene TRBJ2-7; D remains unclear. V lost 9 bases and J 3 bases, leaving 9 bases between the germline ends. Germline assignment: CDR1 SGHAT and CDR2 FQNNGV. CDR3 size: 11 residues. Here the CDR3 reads CASGRNYEQYF. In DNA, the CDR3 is TGTGCCAGTGGACGAAACTACGAGCAGTACTTC.

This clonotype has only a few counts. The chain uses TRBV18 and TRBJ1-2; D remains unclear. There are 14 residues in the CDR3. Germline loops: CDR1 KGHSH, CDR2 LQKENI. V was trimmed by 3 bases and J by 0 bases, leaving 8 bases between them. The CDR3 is CASSPAAANYGYTF. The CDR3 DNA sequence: TGTGCCAGCTCACCCGCGGCTGCTAACTATGGCTACACCTTC.

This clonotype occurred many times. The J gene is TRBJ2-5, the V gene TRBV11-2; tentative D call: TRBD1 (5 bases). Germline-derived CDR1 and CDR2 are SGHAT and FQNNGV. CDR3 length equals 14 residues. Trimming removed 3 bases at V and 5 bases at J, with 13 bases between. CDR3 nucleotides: TGTGCCAGCAGCTTCTCAGGGAACGGCGAGACCCAGTACTTC. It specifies CASSFSGNGETQYF.

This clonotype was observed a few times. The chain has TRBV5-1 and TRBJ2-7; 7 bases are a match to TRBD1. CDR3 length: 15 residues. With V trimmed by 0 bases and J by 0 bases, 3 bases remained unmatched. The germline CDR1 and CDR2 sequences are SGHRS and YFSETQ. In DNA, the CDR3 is TGCGCCAGCAGCTTGGGGGGACAGCTCTCCTACGAGCAGTACTTC. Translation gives CASSLGGQLSYEQYF.

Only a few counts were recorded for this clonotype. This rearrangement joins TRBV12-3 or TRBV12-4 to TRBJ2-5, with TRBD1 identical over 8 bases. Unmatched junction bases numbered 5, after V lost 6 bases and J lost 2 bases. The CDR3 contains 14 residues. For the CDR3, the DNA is TGTGCCAGCAGGCCTCAGGGGGCGCAAGAGACCCAGTACTTC. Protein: CASRPQGAQETQYF.

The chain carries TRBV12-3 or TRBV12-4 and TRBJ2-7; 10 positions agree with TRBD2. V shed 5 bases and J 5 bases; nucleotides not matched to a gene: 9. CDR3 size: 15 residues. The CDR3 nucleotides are TGTGCCAGCAGTCAGAGCGGGGGGGCACAGAACGAGCAGTACTTC. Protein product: CASSQSGGAQNEQYF.

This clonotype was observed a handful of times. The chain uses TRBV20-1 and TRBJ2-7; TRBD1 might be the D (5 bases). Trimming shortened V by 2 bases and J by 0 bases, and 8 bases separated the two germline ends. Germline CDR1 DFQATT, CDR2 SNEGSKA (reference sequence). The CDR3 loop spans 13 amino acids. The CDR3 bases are TGCAGTGCTAGAAGGACACACTCCTACGAGCAGTACTTC. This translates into CSARRTHSYEQYF.